This TCR beta chain comes out of a study of T cells in Graves' hyperthyroidism and ophthalmopathy. Points from the study as a whole: From stable hyperthyroidism, ophthalmopathy was set apart by a 13 V-J model. For ophthalmopathy, model prediction preceded onset by a median about 6.2 months.

This clonotype was seen a few times. Its antigen remains unknown. Based on clinical symptoms, serum thyroxine and TRAb, thyroid ultrasound and orbital computed tomography, diagnoses were reached. Amplification of TCR beta CDR3 regions was performed using RNA transcripts as template. An initial round of RT-PCR targeting the TCR CDR3 relied on the HTBI primer set. TCRdb itself ran the multiplex PCR reads through MiXCR, one entry per CDR3 protein. Here the sample spans approximately 620,000 distinct CDR3 sequences, 16% being singletons. The V and J ends lost 1 base and 4 bases, in that order; junction bases with no gene match: 6. This CDR3 has 16 residues. The germline V gene has CDR1 DFQATT and CDR2 SNEGSKA (reference sequence).

Sequencing was done on a sample of blood. This chain connects TRBV20-1 to TRBJ2-3; 12 nucleotides agree with TRBD2. The TCR comes from a middle-aged woman with Graves' ophthalmopathy. CDR3 coding DNA: TGCAGTGCTAGAGCCCGACTAGCGGGAGTCGCAGATACGCAGTATTTT. Translating gives CSARARLAGVADTQYF.